This T cell receptor beta chain was observed in a study of quantifying T cell responses using KT2 cells. Study-wide background: Reverse transcription used primers in the TCR alpha and beta constant regions. The second PCR was a qPCR stopped at a predetermined fluorescence threshold.

CDR1 SGDLS and CDR2 YYNGEE come from the germline V gene. With V trimmed by 3 bases and J by 5 bases, 9 bases remained unmatched. The CDR3 length is 15 residues. Each cDNA got a UMI-containing oligo ligated at its 3' end. An equimolar mix of RC1.1 and RC1.2 primed the beta chain across TRBC1 and TRBC2. TCRdb reprocessed the UMI-ligation and nested PCR reads with MiXCR, giving one entry per CDR3 protein. The repertoire holds approximately 57,000 distinct CDR3 sequences, with 9% to 15% as singletons. This clonotype was picked up a small number of times. The gene calls are TRBV9 and TRBJ2-5; 8 positions match TRBD1. The sequence derives from a human donor. What was sequenced was PBMCs spiked with cells of the T cell clone KT2. CDR3 sequence reads: CASSAQGAPGETQYF. CDR3 nucleotides: TGTGCCAGCAGCGCCCAGGGGGCGCCGGGGGAGACCCAGTACTTC.